A selection of T cell receptor beta chains follows, all from one sample in a study of blood T cell repertoires in COVID-19. Produced via immunoSEQ multiplex PCR; TCRdb's table is partial and in-frame only. The table shows roughly 49,000 clones, with roughly 91% occurring only once. Sequences were obtained from peripheral blood. These receptors were collected from a man aged 45 to 65 with active COVID-19. Each CDR3 is given with its conserved first and last residue. D genes are given only for firm matches. Clone size, where shown, is once, few, many, or a class for clones that have expanded.

V gene	clone size	J gene	D gene	CDR3 DNA	CDR3 protein
TRBV20-1	few	TRBJ2-7	NA	TGCAGTGCTGAGGAGAGCTACGAGCAGTACTTC	CSAEESYEQYF
TRBV11-1	NA	TRBJ2-7	TRBD2	TGTGCCAGCAGCCCGGGGTCTAGCGGGTCCTACGAGCAGTACTTC	CASSPGSSGSYEQYF
TRBV7-9	NA	TRBJ2-7	TRBD1	TGTGCCAGCAGCTCAGACGAAGGCGGGACAGGTGCCTACTACGAGCAGTACTTC	CASSSDEGGTGAYYEQYF
TRBV7-8	NA	TRBJ2-5	NA	TGTGCCAGCAGCTTAGGGCAGTTTATACAAGAGACCCAGTACTTC	CASSLGQFIQETQYF
TRBV5-1	NA	TRBJ2-1	TRBD1	TGCGCCAGCTCCCCCAGGGGGCAGGGCAATGAGCAGTTCTTC	CASSPRGQGNEQFF
TRBV25-1	once	TRBJ1-1	NA	TGTGCCAGCAGTGCGGGGGAGAACACTGAAGCTTTCTTT	CASSAGENTEAFF
TRBV7-2	NA	TRBJ2-7	NA	TGTGCCAGCAGCTTAGGGCCATACAGGGGGGGGGACGAGCAGTACTTC	CASSLGPYRGGDEQYF
TRBV2	NA	TRBJ2-3	NA	TGTGCCAGCACCGAAGGACTTGCGGCCTCCACAGATACGCAGTATTTT	CASTEGLAASTDTQYF
TRBV4-2	few	TRBJ2-7	NA	TGTGCCAGCAGCCAAGATCAGCTGCGGGCCTACGAGCAGTACTTC	CASSQDQLRAYEQYF
TRBV21-1	NA	TRBJ2-7	NA	TGTGCCAGCAGCAAAACTGAAGCGGGATCTGACGAGCAGTACTTC	CASSKTEAGSDEQYF
TRBV18	once	TRBJ1-1	NA	TGTGCCAGCTCACAGGACAGAATGAACACTGAAGCTTTCTTT	CASSQDRMNTEAFF